This T cell receptor (beta chain) was identified during a study of T cell repertoires in cytomegalovirus infection. As for the study in general: Public signatures in TCR beta pointed to CMV infection and matching HLA type.

This CDR3 spans 13 amino acids. The germline V and J ends were trimmed by 4 bases and 4 bases, with 10 bases remaining between them. Germline CDR1 reads LNHDA; CDR2 reads SQIVND (reference sequence). Findings of the study overall: HLA-C-restricted CMV clonotypes gave the most frequent clonotype in two of eight donors. Cumulative public TCR beta family frequency identified carriers of CMV plus the relevant HLA.

Remarks on this clonotype: Its antigen remains unknown.

A single record per CDR3 protein comes from TCRdb applying MiXCR to the reads. The sample consists of around 180,000 distinct CDR3 sequences, roughly a fifth of them appearing once. This receptor was obtained from a human donor in good health (CMV status not recorded). Some clones in this sample may be carry-over from other donors' samples. Sequencing input: PBMCs. The V gene is TRBV19, the J gene TRBJ2-5, with unresolved D. CDR3 protein: CASSRNLRETQYF. In DNA form, the CDR3 reads TGTGCCAGTAGTAGGAACCTCAGAGAGACCCAGTACTTC.